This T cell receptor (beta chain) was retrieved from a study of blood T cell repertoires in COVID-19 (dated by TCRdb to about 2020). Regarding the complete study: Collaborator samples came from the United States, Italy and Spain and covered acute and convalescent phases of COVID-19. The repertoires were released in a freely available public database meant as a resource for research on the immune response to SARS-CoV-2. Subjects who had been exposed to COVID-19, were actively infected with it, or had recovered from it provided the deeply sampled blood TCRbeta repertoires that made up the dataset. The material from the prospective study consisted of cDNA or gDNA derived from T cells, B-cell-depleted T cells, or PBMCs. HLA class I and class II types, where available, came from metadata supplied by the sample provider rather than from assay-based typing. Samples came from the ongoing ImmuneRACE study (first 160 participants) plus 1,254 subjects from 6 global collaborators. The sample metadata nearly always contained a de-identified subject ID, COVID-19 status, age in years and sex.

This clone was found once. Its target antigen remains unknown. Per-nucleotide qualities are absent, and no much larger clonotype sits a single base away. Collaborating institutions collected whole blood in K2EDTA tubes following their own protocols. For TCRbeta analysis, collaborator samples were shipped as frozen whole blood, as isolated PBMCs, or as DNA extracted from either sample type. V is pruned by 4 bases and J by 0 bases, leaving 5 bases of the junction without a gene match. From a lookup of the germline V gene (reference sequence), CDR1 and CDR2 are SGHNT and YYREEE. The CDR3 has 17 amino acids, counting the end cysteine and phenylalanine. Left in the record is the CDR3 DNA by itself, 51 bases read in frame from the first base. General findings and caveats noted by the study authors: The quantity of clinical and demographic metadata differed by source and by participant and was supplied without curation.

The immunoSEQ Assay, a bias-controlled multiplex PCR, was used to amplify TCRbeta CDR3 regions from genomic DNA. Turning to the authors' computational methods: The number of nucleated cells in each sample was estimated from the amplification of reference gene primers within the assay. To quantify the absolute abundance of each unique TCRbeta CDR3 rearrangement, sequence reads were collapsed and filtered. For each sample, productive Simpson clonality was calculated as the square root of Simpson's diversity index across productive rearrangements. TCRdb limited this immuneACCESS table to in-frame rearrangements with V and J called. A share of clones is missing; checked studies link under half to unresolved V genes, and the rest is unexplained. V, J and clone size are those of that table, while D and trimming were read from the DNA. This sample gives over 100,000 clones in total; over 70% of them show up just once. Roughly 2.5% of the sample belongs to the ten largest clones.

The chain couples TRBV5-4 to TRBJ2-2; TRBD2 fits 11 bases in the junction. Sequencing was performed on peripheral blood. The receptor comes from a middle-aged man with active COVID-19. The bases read TGTGCCAGCAGCCGGGTGACTAGCGGGGCGAACACCGGGGAGCTGTTTTTT. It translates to CASSRVTSGANTGELFF.